One sample yielded the 21 T cell receptor beta chains listed below, sequenced in a study of cytomegalovirus exposure and HLA in healthy donors. Primers: 60 Vbeta forward and 13 Jbeta reverse. The table came from immunoSEQ multiplex PCR; TCRdb's copy has only in-frame clones and leaves some out. The sample contains around 140,000 clones, approximately 80% of which appear only once. The sample was PBMCs. These receptors were taken from a woman in her 40s in good health and CMV-seronegative.

This chain links TRBV9 with TRBJ1-1, with 7 bases identical to TRBD1. The germline CDR1 and CDR2 sequences are SGDLS and YYNGEE. Germline trimming cut 0 bases from V and 0 bases from J; bases unmatched to any gene: 8. CDR3 size: 17 residues. DNA for the CDR3: TGTGCCAGCAGCGTAGAGGGCCCGGGACAGATGAACACTGAAGCTTTCTTT. It yields the protein CASSVEGPGQMNTEAFF. The full variable domain, with the rest looked up from reference TRBV9 and TRBJ1-1, is DSGVTQTPKHLITATGQRVTLRCSPRSGDLSVYWYQQSLDQGLQFLIQYYNGEERAKGNILERFSAQQFPDLHSELNLSSLELGDSALYFCASSVEGPGQMNTEAFFGQGTRLTVV.

This clone was found once. The chain is built from TRBV9 and TRBJ1-6; TRBD1 matches 9 bases. The CDR3 loop spans 13 amino acids. Germline CDR1 reads SGDLS; CDR2 reads YYNGEE. J lost 11 bases, V lost 0 bases, and 0 bases had no gene match. The DNA of the CDR3 is TGTGCCAGCAGCGTAGGACAGGGGGCACCCCTCCACTTT. It encodes CASSVGQGAPLHF.

This sequence joins TRBV7-9 and TRBJ2-5; D gene ambiguous. V shed 2 bases and J shed 7 bases, with 11 bases lying between them. The CDR3 length is 13 residues. Germline V CDR1 and CDR2: SEHNR, FQNEAQ (reference sequence). The chain's CDR3 is CASSLSHIGTQYF. The CDR3 region has the DNA TGTGCCAGCAGCTTAAGCCATATTGGGACCCAGTACTTC.

The chain has TRBV11-2 and TRBJ2-2; 8 bases line up with TRBD1. V shed 8 bases and J 1 base; nucleotides not matched to a gene: 15. The CDR3 runs to 18 residues. CDR1 is SGHAT, CDR2 FQNNGV, per germline. The CDR3 region has the DNA TGTGCCAGCGGGGATGGATCAGGGGGCTCGTGGAACACCGGGGAGCTGTTTTTT. It yields the protein CASGDGSGGSWNTGELFF. Variable domain in full (rest from reference TRBV11-2 and TRBJ2-2): EAGVAQSPRYKIIEKRQSVAFWCNPISGHATLYWYQQILGQGPKLLIQFQNNGVVDDSQLPKDRFSAERLKGVDSTLKIQPAKLEDSAVYLCASGDGSGGSWNTGELFFGEGSRLTVL.

V gene TRBV13 combines with J gene TRBJ2-5; D remains ambiguous. Trimming cost V 5 bases and J 1 base, with 8 bases left between them. Germline V lookup: CDR1 PRHDT, CDR2 FYEKMQ (reference sequence). This CDR3 contains 13 residues. The DNA of the CDR3 is TGTGCCAGCAGCCTAACTCTCCAAGAGACCCAGTACTTC. Protein: CASSLTLQETQYF.

The rearrangement links TRBV28 to TRBJ1-2; 9 bases fit TRBD1. The CDR3 extends over 15 amino acids. CDR1 is MDHEN and CDR2 is SYDVKM in the germline V gene. The J segment lost 5 bases and the V segment lost 5 bases, leaving 9 bases of the junction unmatched. This CDR3 reads CASSGPGQGSYGYTF. CDR3 nucleotides: TGTGCCAGCAGTGGACCGGGACAGGGTTCTTATGGCTACACCTTC.

The gene calls are TRBV13 and TRBJ1-1; 9 bases match TRBD1. The CDR3 has 14 residues. From germline, CDR1 is PRHDT and CDR2 FYEKMQ (reference sequence). The ends lost 6 bases at V and 8 bases at J; junction bases unmatched: 10. CDR3 sequence reads: CASRGTGLGEEAFF. The CDR3 DNA sequence: TGTGCCAGCAGGGGGACAGGGCTCGGTGAGGAAGCTTTCTTT.

This clone was detected only once. V is TRBV18 and J is TRBJ1-3; D possibly corresponds to TRBD1 (5 bases). The CDR3 totals 15 residues. V lost 3 bases, J lost 2 bases, and 11 bases lay in between. Germline loops: CDR1 KGHSH, CDR2 LQKENI. CDR3 amino acids: CASSPVAQAGNTIYF. The CDR3 DNA reads as TGTGCCAGCTCACCCGTCGCACAGGCTGGAAACACCATATATTTT.

The V gene is TRBV18, the J gene TRBJ2-5, with no clear D. The V end was cut by 3 bases, the J end by 2 bases, with 7 bases between. The CDR3 is 13 residues long. The germline V gene has CDR1 KGHSH and CDR2 LQKENI. The DNA of the CDR3 is TGTGCCAGCTCACCGGGCGTTCAAGAGACCCAGTACTTC. Protein: CASSPGVQETQYF.

This CDR3 is CASSYSPGGDTEAFF. In nucleotides, the CDR3 is TGTGCCAGCAGTTACTCTCCGGGCGGGGACACTGAAGCTTTCTTT. This chain joins TRBV6-5 and TRBJ1-1; D gene ambiguous. This CDR3 is 15 amino acids long. The ends were cut back, 0 bases at V and 3 bases at J, with 11 bases in the middle. Germline V gives CDR1 MNHEY, CDR2 SVGAGI.

A single count supports this clone. The chain is built from TRBV9 and TRBJ1-1, with 10 bases matching TRBD1. The V gene end was trimmed by 0 bases and the J gene end by 10 bases; junction bases not matched to a gene: 3. The CDR3 covers 13 residues. CDR1 is SGDLS, CDR2 YYNGEE, per germline. In DNA form, the CDR3 reads TGTGCCAGCAGCGTAGGACAGGGGGCGCGAGCTTTCTTT. Translated, it gives CASSVGQGARAFF.

This clone was seen only a few times. The chain links TRBV28 to TRBJ1-3; weak D call: TRBD1 (6 bases). Germline-derived CDR1 and CDR2 are MDHEN and SYDVKM. The CDR3 has 15 amino acids. V gave up 9 bases and J gave up 4 bases, with 19 bases separating them. CDR3 protein: CASVPRGWSGNTIYF. Written as DNA, the CDR3 is TGTGCCAGTGTACCCAGGGGCTGGTCCGGAAACACCATATATTTT.

The chain combines TRBV7-9 with TRBJ1-2; D gene ambiguous. Germline values: CDR1 SEHNR, CDR2 FQNEAQ (reference sequence). V shed 5 bases and J shed 8 bases, with 15 bases lying between them. The CDR3 runs to 13 residues. The CDR3: CASSPEGPFGYTF. The CDR3 coding sequence is TGTGCCAGCAGCCCAGAGGGCCCTTTCGGCTACACCTTC.

This clone was found once. V usage is TRBV6-5 and J usage is TRBJ2-1; 7 bases agree with TRBD2. CDR3 length equals 15 residues. Germline lookup yields CDR1 MNHEY and CDR2 SVGAGI. The junction had 8 bases not matched to a gene; V was cut back by 6 bases and J by 3 bases. The DNA of the CDR3 is TGTGCCAGCAGCTTCGCTGGGGGGGACTACAATGAGCAGTTCTTC. Encoded protein: CASSFAGGDYNEQFF.

For this clone: Other DNA sequences of this sample code for an identical CDR3. This chain connects TRBV7-8 to TRBJ2-2; 10 bases agree with TRBD2. The CDR3 consists of 16 residues. J was trimmed by 1 base and V by 3 bases; bases with no gene match: 2. The germline CDR1 and CDR2 sequences are SGHVS and FQNEAQ. Here the CDR3 reads CASSLASGGNTGELFF. Here the CDR3 DNA reads TGTGCCAGCAGCTTGGCTAGCGGGGGGAACACCGGGGAGCTGTTTTTT.

The count of this clone is one. This chain links TRBV19 with TRBJ1-2; 7 bases fit TRBD1. With 7 bases clipped from V and 4 bases from J, the junction kept 12 bases outside the gene matches. The CDR3 contains 15 residues. From germline, CDR1 is LNHDA and CDR2 SQIVND (reference sequence). CDR3 DNA sequence: TGTGCCAGTAAAGTTCAGAAGGGGGCTAGCTATGGCTACACCTTC. Translated, it gives CASKVQKGASYGYTF.

The CDR3 is CASSLLAGVQSYEQYF. As DNA, the CDR3 is TGCGCCAGCAGCTTACTAGCGGGGGTACAATCCTACGAGCAGTACTTC. The rearrangement links TRBV5-1 to TRBJ2-5; 11 bases map to TRBD2. The assigned J gene may be wrong: the sequence end matches TRBJ2-7 better. CDR1 and CDR2 (germline): SGHRS, YFSETQ. This CDR3 comprises 16 residues.

The J gene is TRBJ1-1, the V gene TRBV6-1; 9 bases agree with TRBD1. The V gene's germline CDR1 is MNHNS and CDR2 SASEGT. CDR3 length: 15 amino acids. V dropped 7 bases and J dropped 8; count of bases not matched to a gene: 14. The CDR3 DNA follows: TGTGCCAGCAAAGGGGACAGGGTGGGCGAGCGAGAAGCTTTCTTT. It translates to CASKGDRVGEREAFF.

This chain connects TRBV4-2 to TRBJ2-1; 7 bases align to TRBD1. The junction had 19 bases not matched to a gene; V was cut back by 5 bases and J by 9 bases. CDR1 is LGHNA, CDR2 YNFKEQ, per germline. The CDR3 loop spans 17 amino acids. This chain's CDR3 is CASSYTEGQLSTGEQFF. DNA of the CDR3: TGTGCCAGCAGCTATACCGAGGGACAGTTGAGTACAGGTGAGCAGTTCTTC.

This chain links TRBV28 with TRBJ2-5, with 9 bases lining up with TRBD2. The J segment lost 0 bases and the V segment lost 3 bases, leaving 8 bases of the junction unmatched. The germline gives CDR1 MDHEN, CDR2 SYDVKM. This CDR3 spans 17 amino acids. The CDR3 DNA is TGTGCCAGCAGTTTCCCCACGCGGGGGGGGTACCAAGAGACCCAGTACTTC. Translation gives CASSFPTRGGYQETQYF.

V and J are TRBV19 and TRBJ2-1; the D is unclear. Germline-derived CDR1 and CDR2 are LNHDA and SQIVND (reference sequence). V was clipped by 5 bases and J by 8 bases, with 13 bases between them. This CDR3 contains 13 residues. The CDR3 sequence: CASSAARLDEQFF. The CDR3 DNA reads TGTGCCAGTAGTGCGGCTAGACTGGATGAGCAGTTCTTC.